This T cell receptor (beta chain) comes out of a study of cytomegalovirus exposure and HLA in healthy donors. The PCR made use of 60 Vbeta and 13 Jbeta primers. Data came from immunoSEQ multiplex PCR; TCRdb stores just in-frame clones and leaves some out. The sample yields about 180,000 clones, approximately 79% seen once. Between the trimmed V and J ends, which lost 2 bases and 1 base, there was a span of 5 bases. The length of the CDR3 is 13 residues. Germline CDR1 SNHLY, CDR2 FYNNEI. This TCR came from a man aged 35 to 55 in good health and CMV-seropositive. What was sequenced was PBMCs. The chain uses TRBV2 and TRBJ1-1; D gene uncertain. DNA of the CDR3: TGTGCCAGCAGTGAACAGTCGAACACTGAAGCTTTCTTT. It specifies CASSEQSNTEAFF.